This T cell receptor beta chain was recorded in a study of T cells in Graves' hyperthyroidism and ophthalmopathy (dated by TCRdb to between 2018 and 2021). With respect to the entire study: Peripheral blood was collected at initial diagnosis, before any treatment. In roughly six Graves' hyperthyroidism patients, the study also compared T-cell repertoires from thyroid tissue with T-cell repertoires from blood. TCR Vbeta CDR3 sequencing of 130 to 150 peripheral blood samples (43 ophthalmopathy, about 80 hyperthyroidism and approximately 17 progressor patients) is reported in the paper. Following sampling, methimazole starting at 30 mg daily was given to hyperthyroidism patients, and high-dose intravenous methylprednisolone was given to ophthalmopathy patients. Prospective prediction of ophthalmopathy was tested in an independent validation cohort consisting of fewer than 20 hyperthyroidism patients and more than 15 patients who later progressed to ophthalmopathy. For training and testing, the roughly 100 patients in the discovery cohort were randomly divided in a 7:3 ratio. To identify TCR V-J signatures that set the groups apart, the researchers used a discovery cohort of about a hundred patients, made up of 40 to 45 with Graves' ophthalmopathy and about 59 with stable Graves' hyperthyroidism. The study at large found these results: A model built on a 13 V-J signature distinguished ophthalmopathy from stable hyperthyroidism, reaching 87.88% sensitivity and approximately 83% specificity in cross-validation and 80%/75% in testing. Most expanded thyroid clonotypes (frequency above 0.001) were also detected in blood, a finding suggesting that blood repertoires may reflect thyroid immune responses. No statistical method was used to fix the sample size in advance, and group allocation was not hidden from the investigators. During validation, the model predicted progression to ophthalmopathy a median of about 6.5 months ahead of onset, with more than 55% sensitivity and roughly 72% specificity.

In its sample, this clonotype was seen a few times. Its antigen is currently not known. No much larger clone exists at a distance of one base, and base qualities are not known. Graves' hyperthyroidism was defined as stable when no progression to ophthalmopathy occurred over 18 months of follow-up. Hyperthyroidism patients were aged 18 to 65 years and newly diagnosed, with disease duration of less than 2 months. Exclusion was applied to patients with uncontrolled infections, other autoimmune diseases, pregnancy or lactation. Diagnoses were established on the basis of clinical symptoms, serum thyroxine and TRAb, thyroid ultrasound, and orbital computed tomography. PBMCs were separated from roughly 9.3 ml of fresh peripheral blood using Ficoll-Paque density gradient centrifugation. Trizol reagent was used to extract total RNA, and RNA quality was then checked on an Agilent 2100 Bioanalyzer. From the cysteine up to the phenylalanine, the CDR3 has a length of 14 residues. Of all the DNA, just the CDR3 is kept, 42 bases in frame from base 1. Trimming removed 4 bases from V and 0 bases from J, leaving 10 bases between the germline ends. The germline V gene sets CDR1 to SGHRS and CDR2 to YFSETQ.

TCR beta CDR3 regions were amplified from RNA transcripts. For the first round of RT-PCR on the TCR CDR3, the HTBI primer set was used together with the Qiagen OneStep RT-PCR kit. The libraries were constructed in a second round of multiplex PCR and then size-selected and purified. The libraries were sequenced on an Illumina HiSeq2000 using paired-end 100 bp reads. In the original analysis: SOAPnuke was used to process the raw data, removing reads that contained adapters or uncalled bases, had a mean Phred below 15, or lacked an exact match to the constant primer or identifier. High-quality paired reads were merged with COPE v1.2.5, and unique nucleotide sequences were defined as clonotypes. Clonotypes were aligned to IMGT TRBV, TRBD and TRBJ reference segments using MiTCR v1.1. The analysis was restricted to V-J combinations with a frequency above 0.0001, which together covered 99.2% of the repertoires. The TCS score was defined as F50 (clonal expansion) divided by E x V (chaos), with BLOSUM62-based TCRdist calculated between CDR3 peptides within each V-J. Welch's t-statistics and random forest reduced 450 to 600 V-J features to roughly 13, which were used in a naive Bayes classifier (R e1071). The similarity between thyroid and blood repertoires was quantified using the Morisita-Horn index. In-frame beta chains were kept once TCRdb had trimmed the public reads at Q25 with fastp and called clones with MiXCR. Rows merge per CDR3 protein into single entries with the most common DNA and genes. These V and J calls derive from TCRdb rather than the authors' analysis. For this sample there are around 720,000 distinct CDR3 sequences; roughly a third appear just once. Around 30% of the sample rests with the top ten.

This TCR derives from a woman in her forties with Graves' hyperthyroidism. The chain is assembled from TRBV5-1 and TRBJ2-5; a tentative D call is TRBD1 (5 bases match). Material: blood. Here is the DNA: TGCGCCAGCAGCCCGACAGTTAACCAAGAGACCCAGTACTTC. This is translated as CASSPTVNQETQYF.